This T cell receptor (beta chain) was sequenced in a study of blood T cell repertoires in COVID-19. V dropped 0 bases and J dropped 8 bases, with 5 bases sitting between them. CDR3 length: 12 residues. Germline CDR1 LGHNA, CDR2 YSLEER. Per the original data handling: From reference gene primer amplification, estimates of nucleated cell counts were derived. Measured with immunoSEQ multiplex PCR; TCRdb has only the in-frame clones, and not every one. That table is the source of V, J and clone size, and D and trimming were worked out from the DNA. Of under 95,000 clones in the sample, approximately 86% were seen once.

This chain joins TRBV4-3 and TRBJ1-3; D may be TRBD1 (5 bases). Specimen: peripheral blood. This sequence originates from a man in his forties or fifties with acute or convalescent COVID-19. This chain's CDR3 is CASSQEGDTIYF. CDR3 in DNA: TGCGCCAGCAGCCAAGAAGGGGACACCATATATTTT.